The present entry profiles one T cell receptor (beta chain) with its context. The entry originates in a study of OX40 agonist ivuxolimab in advanced cancers. The protocol was immunoSEQ multiplex PCR, while the TCRdb copy is restricted to in-frame clones and leaves out a portion. The repertoire includes 55,000 to 75,000 clones, roughly 84% of them detected once, and roughly 1.2% sits in the top ten. This specimen was CD4+ or CD8+ T cells sorted from blood, taken in a trial of the OX40 agonist ivuxolimab. This TCR derives from an adult with an advanced solid tumor such as melanoma, head and neck, liver or kidney cancer.

This CDR3 reads CASSRDIGDEKLFF. The CDR3 DNA follows: TGTGCCAGCAGCCGGGACATAGGGGATGAAAAACTGTTTTTT. The chain couples TRBV5-5 to TRBJ1-4; perhaps TRBD1 as D (6 bases). The CDR3 has 14 amino acids. Germline V gene lookup returns CDR1 SGHKS and CDR2 YYEKEE (reference sequence). The V end was cut by 4 bases, the J end by 6 bases, with 13 bases between. Filled out from reference TRBV5-5 and TRBJ1-4, the complete variable domain reads DAGVTQSPTHLIKTRGQQVTLRCSPISGHKSVSWYQQVLGQGPQFIFQYYEKEERGRGNFPDRFSARQFPNYSSELNVNALLLGDSALYLCASSRDIGDEKLFFGSGTQLSVL.